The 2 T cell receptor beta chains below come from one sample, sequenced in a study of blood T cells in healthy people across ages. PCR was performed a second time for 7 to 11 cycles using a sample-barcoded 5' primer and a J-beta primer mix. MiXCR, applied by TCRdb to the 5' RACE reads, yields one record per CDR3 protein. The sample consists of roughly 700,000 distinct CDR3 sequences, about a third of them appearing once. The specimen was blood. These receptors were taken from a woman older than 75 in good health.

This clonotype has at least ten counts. The CDR3 spells CSARRTSGGALEADTQYF. The CDR3 DNA is TGCAGTGCTAGACGGACTAGCGGGGGGGCGCTTGAGGCAGATACGCAGTATTTT. The V and J genes are TRBV20-1 and TRBJ2-3; 15 nucleotides agree with TRBD2. The V gene end was trimmed by 2 bases and the J gene end by 4 bases; junction bases not matched to a gene: 10. The CDR3 is made up of 18 amino acids. Germline-derived CDR1 and CDR2 are DFQATT and SNEGSKA (reference sequence).

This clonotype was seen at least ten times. The DNA for the CDR3 is TGCAGTTTCTTCACAGATACGCAGTATTTT. It translates to CSFFTDTQYF. The genes are TRBV29-1 and TRBJ2-3; D gene unclear. Germline V gene lookup returns CDR1 SQVTM and CDR2 ANQGSEA. The CDR3 contains 10 residues.